The clone carrying this TCR beta chain was observed a few times. Its antigen is undetermined. The data were taken from a study of T-cell memory formation after mild COVID-19. Across the study: Largely donor-specific sequence clusters came from two donors. Study-level points and caveats: CD4/CD8 balance characterized clones contracting day 15 to 85, and CD4+ skew characterized later expanders.

Germline lookup yields CDR1 SEHNR and CDR2 FQNEAQ (reference sequence). The CDR3 extends over 15 amino acids. V lost 1 base to trimming and J lost 7 bases; unmatched junction nucleotides: 4. TCRdb re-analysed the 5' RACE reads in MiXCR, keeping a single row per CDR3 protein. The data show about 180,000 distinct CDR3 sequences, with about 18% seen just once and roughly 3.9% held by the top ten. This sequence joins TRBV7-9 and TRBJ1-6; TRBD1 aligns across 7 bases. Sequenced input: PBMCs or a T cell subset sorted from them (not recorded which). The source is a man aged 18 to 29 who had mild COVID-19 (a few samples of this study predate the infection). Cell type and time point are not known. CDR3 sequence (DNA): TGTGCCAGCAGCTTAGGCAGGGGGGAGAATTCACCCCTCCACTTT. This gives the protein CASSLGRGENSPLHF.